This T cell receptor beta chain was retrieved from a study of blood T cell repertoires in COVID-19. Two consecutive negative NP/OP PCR tests, clearance, or resolved symptoms defined Cohort 3 recovery. Assay: immunoSEQ multiplex PCR; the TCRdb copy retains only in-frame clones and omits some. This table holds around 290,000 clones, about nine tenths found once. The germline V gene encodes CDR1 SNHLY and CDR2 FYNNEI. V shed 1 base, J shed 4 bases, and the junction held 6 bases outside the gene matches. The CDR3 runs 15 residues. This receptor was identified in a woman aged 40 to 50 who had recovered from COVID-19. J is TRBJ1-1 and V is TRBV2; 7 bases match TRBD1. Specimen: PBMCs or T cells enriched from blood (not recorded which). As DNA, the CDR3 is TGTGCCAGCAGTGAAGTACAGGGGCTCGGCACTGAAGCTTTCTTT. This translates into CASSEVQGLGTEAFF.